These T cell receptor beta chains were read from a single sample in a study of cytomegalovirus exposure and HLA in healthy donors. TCRdb's copy holds only in-frame clones and misses some; the assay was immunoSEQ multiplex PCR. With approximately 100,000 clones in the sample, the ten largest clones hold 0.59%. The sequencing input was PBMCs. The origin of the receptors is a man aged 50 to 59 in good health and CMV-seronegative. The CDR3 runs from the conserved cysteine through the conserved F or W. The D gene is left open where the match is weak.

J: TRBJ1-2; V: TRBV10-3; D: TRBD1; DNA: TGTGCCATCAGGACCGGGACAGGGAACTATGGCTACACCTTC; CDR3: CAIRTGTGNYGYTF
J: TRBJ1-1; V: TRBV7-9; D: TRBD1; DNA: TGTGCCAGCAGCGGCGGGACAGCGAACACTGAAGCTTTCTTT; CDR3: CASSGGTANTEAFF
J: TRBJ2-7; V: TRBV6-5; D: .; DNA: TGTGCCAGCATCTCGACGGGAACTAGCGAGCAGTACTTC; CDR3: CASISTGTSEQYF
J: TRBJ2-1; V: TRBV28; D: TRBD2; DNA: TGTGCCAGCAGTCGTTTAGCGGGAGGGAGCTCCTACAATGAGCAGTTCTTC; CDR3: CASSRLAGGSSYNEQFF
J: TRBJ2-5; V: TRBV7-2; D: .; DNA: TGTGCCAGCAGCTCGTTCCAGTGGACCCAGTACTTC; CDR3: CASSSFQWTQYF
J: TRBJ2-4; V: TRBV19; D: TRBD1; DNA: TGTGCCAGTAGCTTTGCAGGGGGAGCCAAAAACATTCAGTACTTC; CDR3: CASSFAGGAKNIQYF
J: TRBJ2-3; V: TRBV11-2; D: .; DNA: TGTGCCAGCTCCGAGCTTCGGTCTAGCACAGATACGCAGTATTTT; CDR3: CASSELRSSTDTQYF
J: TRBJ2-7; V: TRBV5-6; D: .; DNA: TGTGCCAGCAGCTTGGTGCGGTCCAGAGGTTCTAACGAGCAGTACTTC; CDR3: CASSLVRSRGSNEQYF
J: TRBJ2-1; V: TRBV5-1; D: .; DNA: TGCGCCAGCAGCTTGGTGGCTAGCGCGTACAATGAGCAGTTCTTC; CDR3: CASSLVASAYNEQFF
J: TRBJ1-2; V: TRBV6-1; D: .; DNA: TGTGCCAGCAGTGAGAACAGGAATAAGCGTGGCTACACCTTC; CDR3: CASSENRNKRGYTF
J: TRBJ2-1; V: TRBV6-6; D: .; DNA: TGTGCCAGTGTGGAGGACGTATACAATGAGCAGTTCTTC; CDR3: CASVEDVYNEQFF
J: TRBJ2-5; V: TRBV10-2; D: .; DNA: TGCGCCAGCAGTGTAGGGGGTCGGGAGACCCAGTACTTC; CDR3: CASSVGGRETQYF
J: TRBJ2-7; V: TRBV7-3; D: TRBD2; DNA: TGTGCCAGCAGTTCGGGACTAGCGGGAGACGAGCAGTACTTC; CDR3: CASSSGLAGDEQYF
J: TRBJ1-1; V: TRBV19; D: .; DNA: TGTGCCAGTAGTAGCAGACCACAGGGTTTTAATGAAGCTTTCTTT; CDR3: CASSSRPQGFNEAFF
J: TRBJ2-1; V: TRBV10-3; D: .; DNA: TGTGCCATCAGTGAGTCGAGGTCCTTTGAGCAGTTCTTC; CDR3: CAISESRSFEQFF
J: TRBJ2-5; V: TRBV27; D: TRBD2; DNA: TGTGCCAGCAGTTTAGTAGCGGGGAAAGAGACCCAGTACTTC; CDR3: CASSLVAGKETQYF
J: TRBJ2-1; V: TRBV9; D: TRBD2; DNA: TGTGCCAGCAGCGTAGTTGGGGGTGCGGGGGGGCGCCCCAATGAGCAGTTCTTC; CDR3: CASSVVGGAGGRPNEQFF
J: TRBJ2-7; V: TRBV29-1; D: .; DNA: TGCAGCGTTGAAGATAACAAATCGAGGAACGAGCAGTACTTC; CDR3: CSVEDNKSRNEQYF
J: TRBJ2-7; V: TRBV5-4; D: .; DNA: TGTGCCAGCAGGTTCCAGGACAAGGAGTACGAGCAGTACTTC; CDR3: CASRFQDKEYEQYF
J: TRBJ2-3; V: TRBV7-2; D: TRBD1; DNA: TGTGCCAGCAGCCCCAGGGGGCAGGGGCGAGGCACAGATACGCAGTATTTT; CDR3: CASSPRGQGRGTDTQYF
J: TRBJ1-5; V: TRBV19; D: TRBD1; DNA: TGTGCCAGTAGTATAGGGACAGGGACTTACAATCAGCCCCAGCATTTT; CDR3: CASSIGTGTYNQPQHF
J: TRBJ1-2; V: TRBV27; D: TRBD1; DNA: TGTGCCAGCGGAGACCGGGACAGTGACTATGGCTACACCTTC; CDR3: CASGDRDSDYGYTF
J: TRBJ2-7; V: TRBV19; D: TRBD2; DNA: TGTGCCAGTAGTATAGCGGGAGGGATGTACGAGCAGTACTTC; CDR3: CASSIAGGMYEQYF
J: TRBJ1-2; V: TRBV19; D: .; DNA: TGTGCCAGTAGTATAGCCGGGTCGAGCCATGGGGGCTACACCTTC; CDR3: CASSIAGSSHGGYTF
J: TRBJ1-1; V: TRBV5-1; D: .; DNA: TGCGCCAGCAGCTTGGTCGACATAAGGACTGAAGCTTTCTTT; CDR3: CASSLVDIRTEAFF
J: TRBJ2-2; V: TRBV27; D: .; DNA: TGTGCCAGCCCCTGGAGGGACCCCACGAACACCGGGGAGCTGTTTTTT; CDR3: CASPWRDPTNTGELFF